These T cell receptor beta chains were read from a single sample in a study of graft-versus-host responses after intestinal transplantation. The protocol was immunoSEQ multiplex PCR, while the TCRdb copy is restricted to in-frame clones and leaves out a portion. This table holds about 98,000 clones, 86% found once. This sample comprised PBMCs, obtained 255 days after intestinal transplant. The receptor set was obtained from a human patient who received an intestinal transplant, so some T cells may come from the graft donor. Each CDR3 is given with its conserved first and last residue. A D gene is named only where the DNA matches it firmly. Size is stated for part of the rows, as once, few or many counts, or as a class when the clone is expanded.

abundance | d_gene | j_gene | v_gene | CDR3aa | CDR3nt
- | - | TRBJ1-2 | TRBV6-1 | CASSESGGDGYTF | TGTGCCAGCAGTGAAAGCGGGGGCGATGGCTACACCTTC
few | - | TRBJ2-7 | TRBV10-3 | CAISETGNYEQYF | TGTGCCATCAGTGAGACAGGGAACTACGAGCAGTACTTC
- | TRBD1 | TRBJ1-1 | TRBV7-3 | CASSLKAGGTEAFF | TGTGCCAGCAGCTTAAAGGCAGGGGGTACTGAAGCTTTCTTT
- | - | TRBJ2-5 | TRBV29-1 | CSVGGERETQYF | TGCAGCGTAGGAGGGGAACGGGAGACCCAGTACTTC
- | TRBD2 | TRBJ2-2 | TRBV6-1 | CASSEDYGGTGELFF | TGTGCCAGCAGTGAGGACTACGGGGGGACCGGGGAGCTGTTTTTT
- | TRBD2 | TRBJ2-1 | TRBV4-1 | CASSLVLAGGPDEQFF | TGCGCCAGCAGCCTCGTACTAGCGGGGGGGCCGGATGAGCAGTTCTTC
- | - | TRBJ2-7 | TRBV28 | CASSFRLEPEQYF | TGTGCCAGCAGTTTTAGACTAGAACCCGAGCAGTACTTC
once | - | TRBJ1-6 | TRBV4-1 | CASSRENSPLHF | TGCGCCAGCAGCCGAGAGAATTCACCCCTCCACTTT
- | - | TRBJ1-1 | TRBV4-1 | CASSQDQLRTEAFF | TGCGCCAGCAGCCAAGACCAGTTAAGAACTGAAGCTTTCTTT
- | TRBD2 | TRBJ2-3 | TRBV4-1 | CASRGVGGTDTQYF | TGCGCCAGTCGGGGGGTGGGGGGCACAGATACGCAGTATTTT
few | TRBD1 | TRBJ1-6 | TRBV6-5 | CASSFRWDSDTHF | TGTGCCAGCAGTTTCCGATGGGACAGCGATACTCACTTT
- | - | TRBJ2-1 | TRBV4-1 | CASSQDRFSGRSGEQFF | TGCGCCAGCAGCCAAGATAGGTTTTCCGGGCGGTCAGGAGAGCAGTTCTTC
- | - | TRBJ1-5 | TRBV9 | CASSVEGGQPQHF | TGTGCCAGCAGCGTAGAGGGGGGGCAGCCCCAGCATTTT
- | - | TRBJ2-5 | TRBV5-6 | CASSLRHKETQYF | TGTGCCAGCAGCCTCCGACATAAGGAGACCCAGTACTTC
- | - | TRBJ1-6 | TRBV19 | CASSIDHFDNSPLHF | TGTGCCAGTAGTATAGATCACTTTGATAATTCACCCCTCCACTTT
- | TRBD1 | TRBJ2-2 | TRBV19 | CASSIRGRNTGELFF | TGTGCCAGTAGTATCAGGGGGCGAAACACCGGGGAGCTGTTTTTT
once | TRBD1 | TRBJ2-7 | TRBV27 | CASSSFYDREEQYF | TGTGCCAGCAGTTCATTTTATGACAGGGAAGAGCAGTACTTC
- | - | TRBJ2-5 | TRBV5-1 | CASSLTQETQYF | TGCGCCAGCAGCTTAACCCAAGAGACCCAGTACTTC
- | - | TRBJ1-6 | TRBV15 | CATSRLDNSPLHF | TGTGCCACCAGCAGACTAGATAATTCACCCCTCCACTTT
- | - | TRBJ1-2 | TRBV28 | CASSLGGAYGYTF | TGTGCCAGCAGTTTGGGGGGGGCGTATGGCTACACCTTC
- | - | TRBJ2-2 | TRBV5-1 | CASSSEPGELFF | TGCGCCAGCAGCTCCGAGCCCGGGGAGCTGTTTTTT
- | - | TRBJ1-4 | TRBV7-2 | CASSSGPNEKLFF | TGTGCCAGCAGCTCGGGCCCAAATGAAAAACTGTTTTTT
once | - | TRBJ1-1 | TRBV6-5 | CASSGFLDTEAFF | TGTGCCAGCAGTGGATTCTTAGACACTGAAGCTTTCTTT
- | - | TRBJ1-5 | TRBV7-2 | CASSLARVAPGDQPQHF | TGTGCCAGCAGCTTAGCGCGGGTTGCCCCCGGTGATCAGCCCCAGCATTTT
- | TRBD1 | TRBJ2-3 | TRBV4-1 | CASSRGDRGKTDTQYF | TGCGCCAGCAGCCGCGGGGACAGGGGGAAAACAGATACGCAGTATTTT
- | TRBD2 | TRBJ2-5 | TRBV30 | CAWSSFGGLALETQYF | TGTGCCTGGAGTAGTTTCGGGGGACTAGCTTTAGAGACCCAGTACTTC
- | - | TRBJ2-1 | TRBV2 | CASSEYEQFF | TGTGCCAGCAGTGAATATGAGCAGTTCTTC
- | TRBD2 | TRBJ2-1 | TRBV6-1 | CASSWTSGSDEQFF | TGTGCCAGCAGTTGGACTAGCGGGAGCGATGAGCAGTTCTTC
- | - | TRBJ2-7 | TRBV27 | CASALGSSSYEQYF | TGTGCCAGCGCGTTGGGCTCTAGCTCCTACGAGCAGTACTTC
- | TRBD2 | TRBJ2-5 | TRBV28 | CASSLAVSGGREETQYF | TGTGCCAGCAGTTTAGCGGTCTCGGGGGGGAGAGAAGAGACCCAGTACTTC
once | - | TRBJ2-1 | TRBV27 | CASTRDNEQFF | TGTGCCAGCACCAGGGACAATGAGCAGTTCTTC
- | - | TRBJ2-7 | TRBV2 | CASNGGRSYEQYF | TGTGCCAGCAATGGAGGACGGTCCTACGAGCAGTACTTC
- | - | TRBJ2-1 | TRBV6-1 | CATGKGGTYNEQFF | TGTGCCACCGGAAAGGGGGGCACCTACAATGAGCAGTTCTTC
once | - | TRBJ1-1 | TRBV11-2 | CASSLKPVASDTEAFF | TGTGCCAGCAGCTTAAAGCCTGTGGCGAGTGATACTGAAGCTTTCTTT
- | - | TRBJ2-7 | TRBV5-6 | CASSLAGTANYEQYF | TGTGCCAGCAGCTTGGCCGGGACTGCTAACTACGAGCAGTACTTC
- | - | TRBJ1-2 | TRBV6-5 | CATRSYYGYTF | TGTGCCACCCGATCCTACTATGGCTACACCTTC
- | TRBD1 | TRBJ2-1 | TRBV28 | CASSLRGQGRGEQFF | TGTGCCAGCAGTCTGAGGGGACAGGGCCGGGGTGAGCAGTTCTTC
- | TRBD1 | TRBJ1-6 | TRBV7-2 | CASRFDRGGNSPLHF | TGTGCCAGCAGATTCGACAGGGGGGGTAATTCACCCCTCCACTTT
- | - | TRBJ1-6 | TRBV5-1 | CASSLETGTGNSPLHF | TGCGCCAGCAGCTTGGAGACCGGGACGGGGAATTCACCCCTCCACTTT
few | - | TRBJ2-5 | TRBV5-5 | CASILALQETQYF | TGTGCCAGCATCCTGGCGCTCCAAGAGACCCAGTACTTC
- | TRBD1 | TRBJ1-2 | TRBV5-4 | CASRGGQGVGGYTF | TGTGCCAGCAGGGGTGGACAGGGGGTAGGTGGCTACACCTTC
- | - | TRBJ2-7 | TRBV4-3 | CASSQEPEGEQYF | TGCGCCAGCAGCCAAGAGCCAGAGGGCGAGCAGTACTTC
- | - | TRBJ1-4 | TRBV27 | CASSSQGRDEKLFF | TGTGCCAGCAGTTCTCAGGGGCGAGATGAAAAACTGTTTTTT
- | - | TRBJ1-2 | TRBV2 | CASSVEVYGYTF | TGTGCCAGCAGTGTGGAGGTCTATGGCTACACCTTC
- | TRBD2 | TRBJ2-5 | TRBV9 | CASSVGDGLAGGPIGETQYF | TGTGCCAGCAGCGTAGGGGACGGACTAGCGGGGGGGCCGATTGGGGAGACCCAGTACTTC
once | TRBD2 | TRBJ2-7 | TRBV18 | CASSPLGGGDEQYF | TGTGCCAGCTCACCTCTCGGGGGAGGGGACGAGCAGTACTTC
- | TRBD2 | TRBJ2-7 | TRBV11-1 | CASSLAGGTYEQYF | TGTGCCAGCAGCCTAGCGGGAGGGACCTACGAGCAGTACTTC
- | TRBD1 | TRBJ2-2 | TRBV7-3 | CASSLTGTATGELFF | TGTGCCAGCAGCTTAACGGGGACAGCGACCGGGGAGCTGTTTTTT
- | - | TRBJ1-1 | TRBV5-1 | CASSLDVTRNTEAFF | TGCGCCAGCAGCTTGGATGTTACACGGAACACTGAAGCTTTCTTT
- | - | TRBJ2-2 | TRBV10-1 | CASSERLANTGELFF | TGCGCCAGCAGTGAGAGACTAGCGAACACCGGGGAGCTGTTTTTT
once | - | TRBJ2-5 | TRBV7-8 | CASSLAGGVETQYF | TGTGCCAGCAGCTTAGCGGGGGGAGTAGAGACCCAGTACTTC
- | - | TRBJ2-5 | TRBV5-4 | CASSLGSTSETQYF | TGTGCCAGCAGCTTGGGGTCAACCTCGGAGACCCAGTACTTC
- | TRBD1 | TRBJ1-2 | TRBV6-5 | CASSEGRGPDGYTF | TGTGCCAGCAGTGAAGGGAGGGGGCCGGATGGCTACACCTTC